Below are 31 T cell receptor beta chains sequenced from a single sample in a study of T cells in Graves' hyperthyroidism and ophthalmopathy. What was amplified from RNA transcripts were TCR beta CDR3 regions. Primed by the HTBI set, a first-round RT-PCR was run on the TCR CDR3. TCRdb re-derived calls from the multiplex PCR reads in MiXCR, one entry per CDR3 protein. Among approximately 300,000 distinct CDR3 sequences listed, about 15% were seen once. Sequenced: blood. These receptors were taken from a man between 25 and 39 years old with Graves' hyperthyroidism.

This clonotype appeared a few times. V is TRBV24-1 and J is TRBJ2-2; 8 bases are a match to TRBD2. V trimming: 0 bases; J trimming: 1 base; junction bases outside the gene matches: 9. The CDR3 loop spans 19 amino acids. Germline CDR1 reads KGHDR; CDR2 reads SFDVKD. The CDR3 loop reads CATSDLHGLAGQNTGELFF. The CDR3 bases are TGTGCCACCAGTGATTTGCATGGCCTAGCGGGCCAGAACACCGGGGAGCTGTTTTTT.

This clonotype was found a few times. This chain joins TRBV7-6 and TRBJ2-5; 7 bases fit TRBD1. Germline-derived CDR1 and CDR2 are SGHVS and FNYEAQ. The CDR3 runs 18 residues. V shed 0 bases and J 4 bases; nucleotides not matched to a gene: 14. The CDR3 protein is CASSLAPGGCRGGETQYF. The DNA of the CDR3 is TGTGCCAGCAGCTTAGCGCCAGGGGGATGTAGAGGGGGAGAGACCCAGTACTTC.

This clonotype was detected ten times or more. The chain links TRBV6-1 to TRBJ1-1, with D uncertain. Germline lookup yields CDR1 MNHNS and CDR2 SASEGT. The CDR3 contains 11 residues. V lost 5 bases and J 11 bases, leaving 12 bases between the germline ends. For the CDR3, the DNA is TGTGCCAGCAGTTGGAAACACTTTGCTTTCTTT. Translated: CASSWKHFAFF.

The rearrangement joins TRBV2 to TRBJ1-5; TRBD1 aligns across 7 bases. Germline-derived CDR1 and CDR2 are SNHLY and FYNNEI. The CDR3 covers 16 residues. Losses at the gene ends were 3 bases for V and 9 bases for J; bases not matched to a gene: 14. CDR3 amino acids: CASSEDVGTARRPQHF. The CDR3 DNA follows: TGTGCCAGCAGTGAGGATGTTGGGACAGCCCGACGGCCCCAGCATTTT.

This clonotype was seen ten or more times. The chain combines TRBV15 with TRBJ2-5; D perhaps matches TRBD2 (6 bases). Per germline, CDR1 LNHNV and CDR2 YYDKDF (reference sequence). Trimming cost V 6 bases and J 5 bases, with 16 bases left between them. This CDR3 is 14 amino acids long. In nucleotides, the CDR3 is TGTGCCACCAGTCGAGGAGGGGTGGGGGAGACCCAGTACTTC. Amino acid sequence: CATSRGGVGETQYF.

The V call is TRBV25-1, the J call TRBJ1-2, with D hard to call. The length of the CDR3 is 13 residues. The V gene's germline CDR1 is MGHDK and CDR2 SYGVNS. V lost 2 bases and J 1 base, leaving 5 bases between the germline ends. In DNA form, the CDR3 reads TGTGCCAGCAGTGAAATAAGTAACTATGGCTACACCTTC. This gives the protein CASSEISNYGYTF.

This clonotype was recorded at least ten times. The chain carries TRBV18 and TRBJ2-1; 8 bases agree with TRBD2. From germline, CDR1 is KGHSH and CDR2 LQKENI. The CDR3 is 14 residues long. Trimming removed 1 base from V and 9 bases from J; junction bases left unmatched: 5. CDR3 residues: CASSPQGTRREQFF. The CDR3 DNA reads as TGTGCCAGCTCACCACAGGGGACTAGACGTGAGCAGTTCTTC.

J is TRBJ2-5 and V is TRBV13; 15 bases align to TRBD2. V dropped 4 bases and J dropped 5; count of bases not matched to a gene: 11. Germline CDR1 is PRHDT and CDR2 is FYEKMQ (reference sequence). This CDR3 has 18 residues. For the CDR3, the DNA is TGTGCCAGCAGCTATACCGGACTAGCGGGAGGGATGGGGGAGACCCAGTACTTC. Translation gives CASSYTGLAGGMGETQYF. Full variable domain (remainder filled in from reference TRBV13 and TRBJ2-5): AAGVIQSPRHLIKEKRETATLKCYPIPRHDTVYWYQQGPGQDPQFLISFYEKMQSDKGSIPDRFSAQQFSDYHSELNMSSLELGDSALYFCASSYTGLAGGMGETQYFGPGTRLLVL.

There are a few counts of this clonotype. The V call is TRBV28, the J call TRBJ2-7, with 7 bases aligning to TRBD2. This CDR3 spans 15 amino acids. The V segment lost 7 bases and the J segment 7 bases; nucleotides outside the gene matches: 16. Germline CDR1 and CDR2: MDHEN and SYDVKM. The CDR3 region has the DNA TGTGCCAGCAACTTGGGAGGGACGAGGGGTAGGGAGCAGTACTTC. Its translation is CASNLGGTRGREQYF.

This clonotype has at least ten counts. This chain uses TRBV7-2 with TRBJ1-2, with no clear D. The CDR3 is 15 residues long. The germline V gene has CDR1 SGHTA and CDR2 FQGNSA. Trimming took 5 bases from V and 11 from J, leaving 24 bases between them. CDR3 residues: CASSLEAAASRAYTF. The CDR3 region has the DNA TGTGCCAGCAGCCTAGAAGCGGCAGCCTCGCGTGCTTACACCTTC.

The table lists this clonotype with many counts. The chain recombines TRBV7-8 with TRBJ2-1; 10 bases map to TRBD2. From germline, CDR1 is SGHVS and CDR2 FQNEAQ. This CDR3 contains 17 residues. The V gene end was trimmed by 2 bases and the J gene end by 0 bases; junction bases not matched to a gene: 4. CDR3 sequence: CASSLRVAGGSYNEQFF. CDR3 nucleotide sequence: TGTGCCAGCAGCTTAAGGGTAGCGGGAGGCTCCTACAATGAGCAGTTCTTC.

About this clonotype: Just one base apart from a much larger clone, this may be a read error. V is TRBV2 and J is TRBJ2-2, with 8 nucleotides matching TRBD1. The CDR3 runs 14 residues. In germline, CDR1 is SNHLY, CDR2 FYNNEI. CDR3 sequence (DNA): TGTGCCAGCAGGCGACAGGGGTACACCGGGGGGCTGTTTTTT. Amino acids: CASRRQGYTGGLFF.

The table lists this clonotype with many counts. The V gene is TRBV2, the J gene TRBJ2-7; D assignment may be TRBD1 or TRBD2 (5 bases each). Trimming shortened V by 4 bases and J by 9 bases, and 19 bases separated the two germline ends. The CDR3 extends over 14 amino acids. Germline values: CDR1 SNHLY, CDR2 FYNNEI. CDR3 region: CASSGQSSYEGQYF. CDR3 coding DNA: TGTGCCAGCAGTGGACAGTCTAGCTACGAGGGGCAGTACTTC.

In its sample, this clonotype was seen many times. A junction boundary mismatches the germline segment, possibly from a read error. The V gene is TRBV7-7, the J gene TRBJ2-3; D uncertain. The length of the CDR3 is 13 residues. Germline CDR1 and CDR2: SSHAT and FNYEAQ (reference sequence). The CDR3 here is CASSLAKGDTQYF. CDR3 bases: TGTGCTAGCAGCTTAGCTAAGGGAGATACGCAGTATTTT.

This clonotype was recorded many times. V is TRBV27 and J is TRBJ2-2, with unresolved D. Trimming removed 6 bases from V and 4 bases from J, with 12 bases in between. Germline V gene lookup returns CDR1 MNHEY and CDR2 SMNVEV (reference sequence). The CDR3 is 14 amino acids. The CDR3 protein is CASRLIFGTGELFF. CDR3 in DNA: TGTGCCAGCAGATTGATCTTTGGCACCGGGGAGCTGTTTTTT.

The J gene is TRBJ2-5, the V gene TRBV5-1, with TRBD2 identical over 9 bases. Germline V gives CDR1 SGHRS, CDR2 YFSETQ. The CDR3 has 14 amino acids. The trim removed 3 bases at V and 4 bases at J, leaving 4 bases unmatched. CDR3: CASSYSGSAETQYF. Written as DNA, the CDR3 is TGCGCCAGCAGCTATAGCGGGAGCGCAGAGACCCAGTACTTC.

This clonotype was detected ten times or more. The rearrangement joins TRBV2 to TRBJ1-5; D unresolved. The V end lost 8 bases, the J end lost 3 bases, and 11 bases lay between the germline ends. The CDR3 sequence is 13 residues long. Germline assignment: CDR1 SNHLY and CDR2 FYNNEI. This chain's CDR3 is CASGSHLNQPQHF. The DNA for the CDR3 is TGTGCCAGCGGTAGTCACCTCAATCAGCCCCAGCATTTT.

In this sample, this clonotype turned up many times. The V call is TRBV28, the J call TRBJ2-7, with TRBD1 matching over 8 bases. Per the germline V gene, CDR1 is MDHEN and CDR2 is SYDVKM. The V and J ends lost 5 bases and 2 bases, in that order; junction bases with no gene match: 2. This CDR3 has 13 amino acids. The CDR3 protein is CASSLDRAYEQYF. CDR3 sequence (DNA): TGTGCCAGCAGTCTGGACAGGGCCTACGAGCAGTACTTC.

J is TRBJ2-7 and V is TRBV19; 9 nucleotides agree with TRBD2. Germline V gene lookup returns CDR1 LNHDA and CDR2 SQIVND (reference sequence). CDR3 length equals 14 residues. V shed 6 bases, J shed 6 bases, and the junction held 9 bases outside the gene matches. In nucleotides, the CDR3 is TGTGCCAGTAGACCCATTAGCGGGAGAAGCGAGCAGTACTTC. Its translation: CASRPISGRSEQYF.

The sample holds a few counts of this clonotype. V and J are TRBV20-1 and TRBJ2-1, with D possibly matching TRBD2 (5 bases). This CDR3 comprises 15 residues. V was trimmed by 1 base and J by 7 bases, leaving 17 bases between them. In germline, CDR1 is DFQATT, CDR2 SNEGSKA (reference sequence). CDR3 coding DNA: TGCAGTGCTAGAGGAGGAGCGGCTGGTGGTAATGAGCAGTTCTTC. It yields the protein CSARGGAAGGNEQFF.

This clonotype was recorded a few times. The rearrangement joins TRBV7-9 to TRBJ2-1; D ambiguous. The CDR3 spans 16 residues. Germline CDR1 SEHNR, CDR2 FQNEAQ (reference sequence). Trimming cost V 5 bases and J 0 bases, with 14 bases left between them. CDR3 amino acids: CASSLDPRSSYNEQFF. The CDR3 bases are TGTGCCAGCAGCCTAGACCCAAGGAGCTCCTACAATGAGCAGTTCTTC.

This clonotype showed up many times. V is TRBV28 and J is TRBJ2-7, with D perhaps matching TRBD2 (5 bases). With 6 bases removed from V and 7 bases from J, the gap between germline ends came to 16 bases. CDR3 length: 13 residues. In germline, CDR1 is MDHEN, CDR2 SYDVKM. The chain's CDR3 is CASRSGSDEEQYF. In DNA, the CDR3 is TGTGCCAGCAGATCGGGGTCAGATGAAGAGCAGTACTTC.

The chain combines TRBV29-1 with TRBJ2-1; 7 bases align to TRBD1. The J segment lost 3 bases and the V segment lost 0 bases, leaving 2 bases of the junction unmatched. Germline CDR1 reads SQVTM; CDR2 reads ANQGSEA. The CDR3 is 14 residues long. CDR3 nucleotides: TGCAGCGTTGAAGAGGGGACAGACTACAATGAGCAGTTCTTC. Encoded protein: CSVEEGTDYNEQFF.

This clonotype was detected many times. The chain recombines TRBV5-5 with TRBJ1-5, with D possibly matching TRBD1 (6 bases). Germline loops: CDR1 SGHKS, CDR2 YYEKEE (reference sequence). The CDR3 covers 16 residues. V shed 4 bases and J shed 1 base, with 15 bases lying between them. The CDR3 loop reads CASSQSGTRSNQPQHF. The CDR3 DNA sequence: TGTGCCAGCAGCCAATCCGGGACAAGGAGCAATCAGCCCCAGCATTTT.

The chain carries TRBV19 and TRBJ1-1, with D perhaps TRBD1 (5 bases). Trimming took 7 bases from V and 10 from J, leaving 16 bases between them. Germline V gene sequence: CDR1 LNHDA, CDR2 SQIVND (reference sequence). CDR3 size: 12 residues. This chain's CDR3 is CASIHGGLGAFF. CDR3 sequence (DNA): TGTGCCAGTATTCATGGGGGATTGGGAGCTTTCTTT.

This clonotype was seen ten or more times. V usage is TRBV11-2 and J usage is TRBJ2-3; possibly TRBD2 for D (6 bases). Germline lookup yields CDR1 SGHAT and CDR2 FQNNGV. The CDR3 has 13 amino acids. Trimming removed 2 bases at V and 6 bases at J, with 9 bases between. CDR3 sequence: CASSLLGGDTQYF. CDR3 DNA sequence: TGTGCCAGCAGCTTACTAGGAGGGGATACGCAGTATTTT. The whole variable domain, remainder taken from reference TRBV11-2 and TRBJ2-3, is EAGVAQSPRYKIIEKRQSVAFWCNPISGHATLYWYQQILGQGPKLLIQFQNNGVVDDSQLPKDRFSAERLKGVDSTLKIQPAKLEDSAVYLCASSLLGGDTQYFGPGTRLTVL.

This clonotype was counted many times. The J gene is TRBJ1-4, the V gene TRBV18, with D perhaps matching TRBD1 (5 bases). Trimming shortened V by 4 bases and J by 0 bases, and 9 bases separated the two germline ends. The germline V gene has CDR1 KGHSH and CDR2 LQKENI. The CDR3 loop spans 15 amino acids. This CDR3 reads CASSRGAATNEKLFF. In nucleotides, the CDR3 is TGTGCCAGCTCACGCGGGGCAGCAACTAATGAAAAACTGTTTTTT.

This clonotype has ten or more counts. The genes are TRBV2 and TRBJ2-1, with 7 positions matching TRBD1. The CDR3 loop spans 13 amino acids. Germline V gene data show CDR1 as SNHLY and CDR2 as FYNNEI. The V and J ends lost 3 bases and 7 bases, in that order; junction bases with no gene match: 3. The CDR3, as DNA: TGTGCCAGCAGTGACGACAGGGAGAATGAGCAGTTCTTC. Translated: CASSDDRENEQFF.

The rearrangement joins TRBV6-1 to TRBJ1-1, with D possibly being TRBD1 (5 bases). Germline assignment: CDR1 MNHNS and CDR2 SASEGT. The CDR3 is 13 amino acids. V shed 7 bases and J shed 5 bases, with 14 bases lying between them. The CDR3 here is CASNPSGGTEAFF. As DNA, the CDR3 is TGTGCCAGCAATCCCTCGGGGGGTACTGAAGCTTTCTTT.

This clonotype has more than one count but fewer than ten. DNA for the CDR3: TGCGCCAGCAGCCCGGGGGGGGGGCTGGAGACCCAGTACTTC. Amino acids: CASSPGGGLETQYF. The rearrangement uses TRBV5-1 and TRBJ2-5; 8 bases line up with TRBD2. V lost 4 bases and J lost 5; bases outside the gene matches: 7. The CDR3 loop spans 14 amino acids. CDR1 is SGHRS and CDR2 is YFSETQ in the germline V gene.

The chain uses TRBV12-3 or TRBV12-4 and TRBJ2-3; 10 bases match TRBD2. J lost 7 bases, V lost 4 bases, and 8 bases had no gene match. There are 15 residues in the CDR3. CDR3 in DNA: TGTGCCAGCAGTTGGCTAGCGGGAGAGAGAAATACGCAGTATTTT. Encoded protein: CASSWLAGERNTQYF.